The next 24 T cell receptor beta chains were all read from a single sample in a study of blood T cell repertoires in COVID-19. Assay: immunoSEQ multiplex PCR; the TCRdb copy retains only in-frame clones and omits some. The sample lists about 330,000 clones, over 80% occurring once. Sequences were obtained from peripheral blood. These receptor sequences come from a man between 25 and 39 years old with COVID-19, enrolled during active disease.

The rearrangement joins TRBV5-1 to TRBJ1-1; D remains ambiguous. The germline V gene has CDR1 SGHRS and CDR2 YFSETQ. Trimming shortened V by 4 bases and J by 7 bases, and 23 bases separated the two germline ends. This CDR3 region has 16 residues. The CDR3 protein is CASSLGGRRGFVEAFF. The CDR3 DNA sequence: TGCGCCAGCAGCCTTGGAGGAAGGAGAGGGTTTGTTGAAGCTTTCTTT.

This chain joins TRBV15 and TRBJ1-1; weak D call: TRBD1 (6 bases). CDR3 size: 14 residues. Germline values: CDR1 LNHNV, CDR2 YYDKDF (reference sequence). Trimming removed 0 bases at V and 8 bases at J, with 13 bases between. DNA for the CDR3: TGTGCCACCAGCAGAGATAGGACAGCCCTAGAAGCTTTCTTT. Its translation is CATSRDRTALEAFF.

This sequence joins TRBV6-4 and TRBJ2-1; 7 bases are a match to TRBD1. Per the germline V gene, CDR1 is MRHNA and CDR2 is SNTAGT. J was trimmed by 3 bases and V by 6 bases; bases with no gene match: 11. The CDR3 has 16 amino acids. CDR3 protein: CASSAYRDRIYNEQFF. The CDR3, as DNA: TGTGCCAGCAGCGCCTACCGGGACAGAATCTACAATGAGCAGTTCTTC.

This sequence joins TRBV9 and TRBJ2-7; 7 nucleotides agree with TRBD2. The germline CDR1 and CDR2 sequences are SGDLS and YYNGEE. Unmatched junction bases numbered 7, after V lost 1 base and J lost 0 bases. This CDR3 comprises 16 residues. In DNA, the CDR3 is TGTGCCAGCAGCGTAAACGAAGCGGGGAGCTCCTACGAGCAGTACTTC. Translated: CASSVNEAGSSYEQYF.

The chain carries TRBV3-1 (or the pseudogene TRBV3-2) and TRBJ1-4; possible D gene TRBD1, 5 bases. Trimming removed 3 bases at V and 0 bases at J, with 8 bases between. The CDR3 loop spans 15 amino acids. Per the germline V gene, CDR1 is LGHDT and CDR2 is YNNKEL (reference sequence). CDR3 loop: CASSQDTPTNEKLFF. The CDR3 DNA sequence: TGTGCCAGCAGCCAGGACACCCCAACTAATGAAAAACTGTTTTTT.

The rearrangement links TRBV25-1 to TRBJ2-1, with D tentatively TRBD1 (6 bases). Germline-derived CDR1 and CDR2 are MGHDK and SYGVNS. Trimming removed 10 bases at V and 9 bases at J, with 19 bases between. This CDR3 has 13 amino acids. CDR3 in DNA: TGTGCCACCGGGGACACGGGAAAAGGTGAGCAGTTCTTC. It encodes CATGDTGKGEQFF. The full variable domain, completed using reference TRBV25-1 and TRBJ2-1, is EADIYQTPRYLVIGTGKKITLECSQTMGHDKMYWYQQDPGMELHLIHYSYGVNSTEKGDLSSESTVSRIRTEHFPLTLESARPSHTSQYLCATGDTGKGEQFFGPGTRLTVL.

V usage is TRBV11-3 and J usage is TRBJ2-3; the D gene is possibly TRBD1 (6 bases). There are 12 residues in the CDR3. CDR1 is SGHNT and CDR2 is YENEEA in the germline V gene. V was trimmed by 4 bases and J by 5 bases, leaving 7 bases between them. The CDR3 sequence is CASSSRGDTQYF. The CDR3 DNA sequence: TGTGCCAGCAGCTCCAGGGGAGATACGCAGTATTTT.

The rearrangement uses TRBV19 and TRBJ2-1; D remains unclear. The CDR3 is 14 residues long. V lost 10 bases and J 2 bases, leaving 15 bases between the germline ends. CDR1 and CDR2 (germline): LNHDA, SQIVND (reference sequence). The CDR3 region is CATNQAVTYNEQFF. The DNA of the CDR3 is TGTGCCACCAACCAGGCTGTTACCTACAATGAGCAGTTCTTC.

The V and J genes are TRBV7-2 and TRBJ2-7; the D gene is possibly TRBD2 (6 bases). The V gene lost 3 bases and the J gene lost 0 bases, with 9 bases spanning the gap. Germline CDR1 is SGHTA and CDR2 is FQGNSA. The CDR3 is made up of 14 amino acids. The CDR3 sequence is CASSLGLPSYEQYF. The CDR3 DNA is TGTGCCAGCAGCTTGGGACTGCCCTCCTACGAGCAGTACTTC.

CDR3 nucleotides: TGTGCCAGCAGCCAAGCGGTTTGGACGGGAGGGCCTTTCACCGGGGAGCTGTTTTTT. This codes for CASSQAVWTGGPFTGELFF. The rearrangement uses TRBV4-2 and TRBJ2-2, with TRBD2 matching over 8 bases. V was clipped by 1 base and J by 4 bases; unmatched bases: 14. This CDR3 has 19 amino acids. The germline CDR1 and CDR2 sequences are LGHNA and YNFKEQ.

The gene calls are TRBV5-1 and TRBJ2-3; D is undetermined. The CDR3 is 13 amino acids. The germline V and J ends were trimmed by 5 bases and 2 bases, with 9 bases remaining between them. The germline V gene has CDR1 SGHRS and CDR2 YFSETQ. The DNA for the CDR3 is TGCGCCAGCAGAGACATGGACACAGATACGCAGTATTTT. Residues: CASRDMDTDTQYF.

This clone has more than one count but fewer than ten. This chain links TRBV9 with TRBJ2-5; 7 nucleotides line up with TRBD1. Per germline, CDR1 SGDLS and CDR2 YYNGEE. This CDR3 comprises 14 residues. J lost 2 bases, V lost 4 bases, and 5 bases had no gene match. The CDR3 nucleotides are TGTGCCAGCAGCTTTCAGGGGGATCAAGAGACCCAGTACTTC. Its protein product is CASSFQGDQETQYF.

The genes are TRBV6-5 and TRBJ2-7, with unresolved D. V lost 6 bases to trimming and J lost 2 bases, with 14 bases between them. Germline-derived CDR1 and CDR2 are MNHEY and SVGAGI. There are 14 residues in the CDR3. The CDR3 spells CASRTGSLTYEQYF. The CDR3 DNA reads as TGTGCCAGCAGGACCGGGTCTCTTACCTACGAGCAGTACTTC.

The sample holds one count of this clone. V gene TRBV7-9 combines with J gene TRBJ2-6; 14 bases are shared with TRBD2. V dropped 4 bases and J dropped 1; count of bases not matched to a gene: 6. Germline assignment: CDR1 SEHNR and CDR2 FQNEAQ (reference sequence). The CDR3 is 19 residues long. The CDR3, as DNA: TGTGCCAGCAGCTCGACTAGCGGGAGGGTGAGGTCTGGGGCCAACGTCCTGACTTTC. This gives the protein CASSSTSGRVRSGANVLTF.

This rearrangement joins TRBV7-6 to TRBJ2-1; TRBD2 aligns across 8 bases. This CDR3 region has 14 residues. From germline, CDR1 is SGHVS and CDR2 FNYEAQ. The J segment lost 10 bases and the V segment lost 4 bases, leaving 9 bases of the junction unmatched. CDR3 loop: CASSSYSGEVEQFF. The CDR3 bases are TGTGCCAGCAGCTCCTATAGCGGGGAGGTGGAGCAGTTCTTC.

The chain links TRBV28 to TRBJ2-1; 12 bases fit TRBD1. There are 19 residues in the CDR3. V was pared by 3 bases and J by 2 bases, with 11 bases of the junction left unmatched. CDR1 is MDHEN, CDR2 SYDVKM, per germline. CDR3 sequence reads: CASSFRDRGLAGTYNEQFF. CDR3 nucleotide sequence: TGTGCCAGCAGTTTCAGGGACAGGGGGCTAGCGGGAACCTACAATGAGCAGTTCTTC.

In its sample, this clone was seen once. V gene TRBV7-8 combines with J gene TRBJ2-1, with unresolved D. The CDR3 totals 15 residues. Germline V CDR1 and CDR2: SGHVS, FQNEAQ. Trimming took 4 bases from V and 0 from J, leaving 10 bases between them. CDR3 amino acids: CASSSPGGSYNEQFF. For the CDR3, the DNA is TGTGCCAGCAGCTCCCCCGGCGGCTCCTACAATGAGCAGTTCTTC.

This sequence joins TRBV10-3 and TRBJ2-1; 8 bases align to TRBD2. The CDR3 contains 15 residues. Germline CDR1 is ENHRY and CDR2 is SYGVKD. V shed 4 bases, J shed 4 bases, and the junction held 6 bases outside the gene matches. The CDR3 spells CAISGGLAVYNEQFF. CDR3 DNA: TGTGCCATCAGTGGAGGACTAGCCGTTTACAATGAGCAGTTCTTC.

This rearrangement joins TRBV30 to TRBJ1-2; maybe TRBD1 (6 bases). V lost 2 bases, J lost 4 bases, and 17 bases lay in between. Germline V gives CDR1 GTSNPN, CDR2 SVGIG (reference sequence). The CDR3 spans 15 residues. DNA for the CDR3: TGTGCCTGGAGTCAATCCTTTACAGGGTTCTATGGCTACACCTTC. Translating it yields CAWSQSFTGFYGYTF. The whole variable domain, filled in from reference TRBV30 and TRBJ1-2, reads SQTIHQWPATLVQPVGSPLSLECTVEGTSNPNLYWYRQAAGRGLQLLFYSVGIGQISSEVPQNLSASRPQDRQFILSSKKLLLSDSGFYLCAWSQSFTGFYGYTFGSGTRLTVV.

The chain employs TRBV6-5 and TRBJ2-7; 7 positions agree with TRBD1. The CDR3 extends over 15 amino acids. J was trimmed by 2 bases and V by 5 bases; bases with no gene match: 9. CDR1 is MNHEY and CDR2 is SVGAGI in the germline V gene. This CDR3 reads CASSIQTGYAYEQYF. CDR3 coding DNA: TGTGCCAGCAGTATACAGACAGGGTATGCCTACGAGCAGTACTTC.

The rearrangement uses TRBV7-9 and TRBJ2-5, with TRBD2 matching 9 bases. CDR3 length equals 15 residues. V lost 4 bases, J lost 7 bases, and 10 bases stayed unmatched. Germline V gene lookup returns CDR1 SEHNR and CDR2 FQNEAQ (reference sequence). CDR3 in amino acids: CASSYLAGSIGTQYF. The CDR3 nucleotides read TGTGCCAGCAGCTATCTAGCGGGGTCTATTGGGACCCAGTACTTC.

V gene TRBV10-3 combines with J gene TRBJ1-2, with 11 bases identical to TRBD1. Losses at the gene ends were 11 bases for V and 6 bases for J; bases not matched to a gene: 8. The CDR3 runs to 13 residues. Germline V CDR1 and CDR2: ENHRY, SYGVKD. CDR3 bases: TGTGCCGTAAGGGACAGGGGGTATGATGGCTACACCTTC. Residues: CAVRDRGYDGYTF.

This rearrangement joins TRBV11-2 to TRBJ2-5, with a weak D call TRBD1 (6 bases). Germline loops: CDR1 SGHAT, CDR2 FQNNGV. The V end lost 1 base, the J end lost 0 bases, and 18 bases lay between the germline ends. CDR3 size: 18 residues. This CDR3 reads CASSLVQGKVEYQETQYF. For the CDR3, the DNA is TGTGCCAGCAGCTTAGTACAGGGAAAAGTTGAGTACCAAGAGACCCAGTACTTC.

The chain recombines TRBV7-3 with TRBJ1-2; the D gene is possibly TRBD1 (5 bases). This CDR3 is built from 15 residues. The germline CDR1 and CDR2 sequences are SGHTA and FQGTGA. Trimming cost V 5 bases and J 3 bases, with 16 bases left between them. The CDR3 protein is CASSVGGLRDYGYTF. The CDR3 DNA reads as TGTGCCAGCAGCGTCGGGGGGTTGCGTGACTATGGCTACACCTTC. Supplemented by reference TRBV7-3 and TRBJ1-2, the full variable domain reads GAGVSQTPSNKVTEKGKYVELRCDPISGHTALYWYRQSLGQGPEFLIYFQGTGAADDSGLPNDRFFAVRPEGSVSTLKIQRTERGDSAVYLCASSVGGLRDYGYTFGSGTRLTVV.